This TCR beta chain was sequenced for a study of cytomegalovirus exposure and HLA in healthy donors. Study-level results: Associated with HLA alleles at 0.05 false discovery rate in a later analysis were approximately 17,000 TCR beta sequences. Researchers catalogued some 160 TCR beta chains as cytomegalovirus-associated.

Comment on this clone: Its specificity is not known.

Looked up from germline, CDR1 is SGHRS and CDR2 is YFSETQ. V lost 2 bases and J lost 0, with 5 bases in between. The CDR3 is made up of 13 amino acids. Primers included in the PCR were 60 Vbeta and 13 Jbeta primers. The repertoire was sequenced with immunoSEQ multiplex PCR; TCRdb's copy has only in-frame clones and lacks some. The top ten hold over 6.5% of the sample, which has 130,000 to 150,000 clones, 80% seen once. The receptor was derived from a man aged 35-49 years in good health and CMV-seropositive. The chain carries TRBV5-1 and TRBJ1-2; D is undetermined. The sequenced sample consisted of PBMCs. CDR3 nucleotide sequence: TGCGCCAGCAGCTTTATCGCTAACTATGGCTACACCTTC. Its translation: CASSFIANYGYTF. The entire variable domain, with the rest obtained from reference TRBV5-1 and TRBJ1-2, is as follows: KAGVTQTPRYLIKTRGQQVTLSCSPISGHRSVSWYQQTPGQGLQFLFEYFSETQRNKGNFPGRFSGRQFSNSRSEMNVSTLELGDSALYLCASSFIANYGYTFGSGTRLTVV.